This T cell receptor (beta chain) was documented in a study of Graves' ophthalmopathy and Graves' hyperthyroidism (dated by TCRdb to the late 2010s). Regarding the research as a whole: Peripheral blood was collected at initial diagnosis, prior to any treatment. TCR beta repertoire signatures were used to distinguish Graves' ophthalmopathy from Graves' hyperthyroidism and to predict progression to ophthalmopathy. In total, some 140 blood samples were TCR-sequenced: approximately 42 ophthalmopathy, some 75 hyperthyroidism and approximately 17 hyperthyroidism-to-ophthalmopathy patients. A discovery set of 100 patients (43 ophthalmopathy, around 57 stable hyperthyroidism) was enrolled to explore V-J signatures distinguishing ophthalmopathy from hyperthyroidism. An independent validation cohort comprised about 20 hyperthyroidism patients and 15 to 17 patients who later progressed from hyperthyroidism to ophthalmopathy. In five to seven hyperthyroidism patients, the T-cell repertoire of thyroid tissue was compared with the T-cell repertoire of blood. Following sampling, methimazole starting at 30 mg daily was administered to hyperthyroidism patients, and high-dose intravenous methylprednisolone was administered to ophthalmopathy patients. The 85 to 100 discovery patients were divided at random into training and test sets in a 7:3 ratio. What the work shows at the level of the full study, not this receptor alone: In validation, the model predicted ophthalmopathy progression with 70.59% sensitivity and roughly 78% specificity; some 13 predicted patients were CT-confirmed with GO in a median of 6.5 months. Most expanded thyroid clonotypes with frequency above 0.001 were also detected in blood, suggesting blood repertoires may reflect the thyroid immune response. In cross-validation, the 13-signature model distinguished ophthalmopathy from stable hyperthyroidism with roughly 90% sensitivity and about 81% specificity, and in the test set the corresponding values were approximately 79% and 70%. Sample size was not predetermined statistically, and investigators were not blinded to group allocation.

This clonotype was observed at least ten times. Its binding antigen is unknown. Qualities for individual bases were not recorded, and no much larger clone is one base off. Hyperthyroidism was considered stable if no progression to ophthalmopathy occurred within 18 months of follow-up. Patients with hyperthyroidism were aged 18 to 65 years, had been newly diagnosed, and had a disease duration of less than 2 months. Anyone with other autoimmune diseases, uncontrolled infections, pregnancy or lactation was excluded from the study. Diagnosis relied on clinical symptoms, serum thyroxine, TRAb, thyroid ultrasound and orbital computed tomography. PBMCs were isolated from 8 to 10 ml of fresh peripheral blood by Ficoll-Paque density gradient centrifugation. Trizol reagent was used to extract the total RNA, and its quality was then checked on an Agilent 2100 Bioanalyzer. For repertoire sequencing, the TCR beta CDR3 regions were amplified from RNA transcripts. The first round of RT-PCR was done with HTBI primers and the Qiagen OneStep RT-PCR kit, and was followed by a second round of multiplex PCR, then size selection and purification. Sequencing of the libraries was carried out on an Illumina HiSeq2000 in paired-end mode with 100 bp reads. Under the source paper's analysis protocol: SOAPnuke was used to process the reads, throwing out any read that had adapters, had uncalled bases, had a mean Phred below 15, or lacked an exact constant-primer or identifier match. COPE v1.2.5 was used to merge the high-quality paired reads. Clonotypes were defined as unique nucleotide sequences and were aligned to IMGT TRB V, D and J references using MiTCR v1.1. Analysis was restricted to V-J combinations with a frequency above 0.0001, which covered roughly 99% of repertoires. For each V-J combination, a TCR clonal expansion and chaos score was defined as the ratio of F50 clonal expansion to chaos observed in the TCRdist matrix. Features were reduced by Welch's t-statistics and random forest to approximately 13 V-J combinations, which fed a naive Bayes classifier. Thyroid-blood repertoire similarity was quantified with the Morisita-Horn index. TCRdb applied fastp at Q25 and MiXCR to the public reads, then kept only in-frame beta chains. Rows matching on CDR3 protein sequence are summarized as one entry with the most common DNA and genes. Here the V and J calls rest on TCRdb's processing, not on the authors' analysis. This sample has 400,000 to 450,000 distinct CDR3 sequences in its table, and around 21% of those were observed once. The ten largest clones capture 2.5% to 3.5% of the sample.

What was sequenced was peripheral blood. The receptor's source is a woman aged 18-29 years with stable Graves' hyperthyroidism. Donor details come from another sample of the same person, matched by shared clones.

The CDR3 reads CASSHRPGAGDTGELFF. The bases read TGCGCCAGCAGCCATAGGCCAGGGGCGGGGGACACCGGGGAGCTGTTTTTT. The V and J genes are TRBV4-1 and TRBJ2-2; 7 matching bases give a weak D call of TRBD2. Trimming takes 3 bases from V and 3 bases from J, and the germline ends sit 17 bases apart. The CDR3 spans 17 residues, from the cysteine through the phenylalanine. Only the CDR3 part of the read is kept: 51 bases, read in frame from the first base. The germline V gene specifies MGHRA as CDR1 and YSYEKL as CDR2.